This paragraph covers one T cell receptor (beta chain) sequence. Method: immunoSEQ multiplex PCR; TCRdb's copy keeps in-frame clones and lacks some. The sample holds tens of thousands of clones, more than 85% seen once. These data originate in a study of T cell changes during pregnancy in multiple sclerosis. CDR1 and CDR2 (germline): SGHAT, FQNNGV. V was clipped by 6 bases and J by 12 bases, with 15 bases between them. The CDR3 is 12 residues long. This receptor was obtained from a female donor with multiple sclerosis, enrolled in a pregnancy study. The rearrangement links TRBV11-2 to TRBJ2-1; maybe TRBD2 (6 bases). Sequencing was performed on CD8+ T cells from peripheral blood mononuclear cells, taken in the third trimester of pregnancy. The CDR3 DNA follows: TGTGCCAGCAGGGCGGGGCTCGATAGGCAGTTCTTC. The encoded protein is CASRAGLDRQFF.